Listed here is a single T cell receptor (beta chain). As yet, its antigen is unknown. These data belong to a study of OX40 agonist ivuxolimab in advanced cancers. Study overall: Patients treated during dose escalation were battling hepatocellular carcinoma, melanoma, renal cell or head and neck cancer. Three patients showed partial responses: one hepatocellular carcinoma and two cutaneous melanoma cases. Study-level points and caveats: At doses 0.1 to 3.0 mg/kg, CD4+ and CD8+ clones expanded.

The CDR3 runs 15 residues. Germline CDR1 SGDLS, CDR2 YYNGEE. Trimming pared 2 bases from V and 0 bases from J, leaving 9 bases between. Measured with immunoSEQ multiplex PCR; TCRdb has only the in-frame clones, and not every one. Of 90,000 to 100,000 clones in the sample, about 88% were seen once. The sequence derives from an adult with an advanced solid tumor such as melanoma, head and neck, liver or kidney cancer. The gene calls are TRBV9 and TRBJ2-1; tentative D call: TRBD2 (5 bases). The sample was CD4+ or CD8+ T cells sorted from blood, taken in a trial of the OX40 agonist ivuxolimab. The CDR3 region is CASSVDLSSYNEQFF. The CDR3 bases are TGTGCCAGCAGCGTGGACTTGAGCTCCTACAATGAGCAGTTCTTC.